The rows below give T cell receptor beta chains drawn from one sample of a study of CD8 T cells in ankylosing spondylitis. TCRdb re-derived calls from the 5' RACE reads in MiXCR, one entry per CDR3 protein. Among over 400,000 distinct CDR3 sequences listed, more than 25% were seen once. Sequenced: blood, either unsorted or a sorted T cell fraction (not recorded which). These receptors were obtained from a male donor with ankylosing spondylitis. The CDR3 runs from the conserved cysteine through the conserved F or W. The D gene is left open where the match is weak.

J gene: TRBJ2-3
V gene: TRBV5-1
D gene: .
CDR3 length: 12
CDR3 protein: CASSLLTDTQYF

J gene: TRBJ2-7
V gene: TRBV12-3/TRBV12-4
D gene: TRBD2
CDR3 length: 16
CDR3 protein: CASSHGLAGVGYEQYF

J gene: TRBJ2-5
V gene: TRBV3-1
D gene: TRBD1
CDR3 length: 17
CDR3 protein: CASSQDLVGQAQETQYF

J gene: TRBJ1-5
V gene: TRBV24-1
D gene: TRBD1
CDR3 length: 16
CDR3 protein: CATSDKRQGYNQPQHF

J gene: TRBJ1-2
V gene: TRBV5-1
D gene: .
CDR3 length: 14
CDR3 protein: CASSPGGRYEGYTF

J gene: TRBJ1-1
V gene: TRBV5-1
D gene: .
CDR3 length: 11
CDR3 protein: CASSLDSRAFF

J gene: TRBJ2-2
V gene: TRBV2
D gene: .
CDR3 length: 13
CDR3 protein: CASRELDAGELFF

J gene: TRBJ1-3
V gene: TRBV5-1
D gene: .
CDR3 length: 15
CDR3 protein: CASSLTRSSGNTIYF

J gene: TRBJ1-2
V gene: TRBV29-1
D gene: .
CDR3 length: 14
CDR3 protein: CSVVQALRGYGYTF

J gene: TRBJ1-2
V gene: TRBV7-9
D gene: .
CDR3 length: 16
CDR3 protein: CASSLEAAAAYYGYTF

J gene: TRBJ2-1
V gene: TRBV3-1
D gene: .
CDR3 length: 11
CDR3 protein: CASRLYNEQFF

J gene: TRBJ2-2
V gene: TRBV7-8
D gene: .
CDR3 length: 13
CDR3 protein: CASLAARTGELFF

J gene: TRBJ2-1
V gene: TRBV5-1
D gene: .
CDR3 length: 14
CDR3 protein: CASSLVGRNNEQFF

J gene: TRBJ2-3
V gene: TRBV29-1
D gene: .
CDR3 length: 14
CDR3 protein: CSVEDTGGTDTQYF

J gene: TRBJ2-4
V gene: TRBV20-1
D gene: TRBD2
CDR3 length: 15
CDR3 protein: CSARPGGLAGSIQYF

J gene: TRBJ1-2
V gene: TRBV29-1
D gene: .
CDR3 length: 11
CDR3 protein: CSVGHLYGYTF

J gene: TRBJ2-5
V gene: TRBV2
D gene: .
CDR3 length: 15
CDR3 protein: CASSEARRPGETQYF

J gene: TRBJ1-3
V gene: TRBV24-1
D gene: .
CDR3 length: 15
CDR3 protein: CATSDPRTTGNTIYF

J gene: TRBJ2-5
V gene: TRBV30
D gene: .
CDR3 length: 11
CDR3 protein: CAWTGVETQYF

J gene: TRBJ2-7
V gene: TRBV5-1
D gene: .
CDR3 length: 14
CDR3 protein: CASSSRDFAYEQYF

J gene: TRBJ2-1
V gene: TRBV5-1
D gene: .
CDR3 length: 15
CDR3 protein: CASSLGDTPDNEQFF

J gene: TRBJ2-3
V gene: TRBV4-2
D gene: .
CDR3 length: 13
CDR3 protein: CASSGQPTDTQYF

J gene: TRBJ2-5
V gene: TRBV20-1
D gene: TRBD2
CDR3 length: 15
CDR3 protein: CSAHQAGGYQETQYF

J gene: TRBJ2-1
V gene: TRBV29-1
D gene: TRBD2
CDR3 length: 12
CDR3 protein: CSVTSGLREQFF

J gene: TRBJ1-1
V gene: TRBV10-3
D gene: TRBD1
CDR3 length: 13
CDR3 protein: CAIRGTGGPEAFF

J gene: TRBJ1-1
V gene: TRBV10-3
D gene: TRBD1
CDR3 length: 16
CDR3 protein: CAISDLAGKGATEAFF

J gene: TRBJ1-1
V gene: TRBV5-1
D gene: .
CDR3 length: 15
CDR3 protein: CASSWAPVTSSEAFF

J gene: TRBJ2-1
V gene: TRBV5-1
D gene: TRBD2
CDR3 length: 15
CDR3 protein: CASSLGGRMGNEQFF

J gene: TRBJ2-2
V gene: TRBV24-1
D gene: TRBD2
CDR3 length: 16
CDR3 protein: CATSDLGREGAGELFF

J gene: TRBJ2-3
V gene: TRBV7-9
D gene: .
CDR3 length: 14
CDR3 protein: CASSPGRPGDTQYF